This record looks at one TCR beta chain sequence and its context. These data belong to a study of blood T cell repertoires in COVID-19. As for the study in general: Samples came from the United States, Italy and Spain, spanning acute and convalescent COVID-19.

Original analysis: It was from reference gene primer amplification that nucleated cell counts were estimated. TCRdb's table, derived via immunoSEQ multiplex PCR, lists solely in-frame clones and lacks some. D and trimming were read from the DNA, whereas the V and J calls and clone size are those reported in that table. The sample lists under 300,000 clones; 88% were seen once. Looked up from germline, CDR1 is SGHRS and CDR2 is YFSETQ. The CDR3 has 17 amino acids. Losses at the gene ends were 4 bases for V and 2 bases for J; bases not matched to a gene: 6. Sequencing was performed on PBMCs or T cells enriched from blood (not recorded which). The V call is TRBV5-1, the J call TRBJ2-5; TRBD2 aligns across 15 bases. The sequence was collected from a woman aged 25 to 39 who had recovered from COVID-19. The CDR3 is CASSPGLAGGRQETQYF. CDR3 nucleotide sequence: TGCGCCAGCAGCCCGGGACTAGCGGGGGGACGGCAAGAGACCCAGTACTTC.